This TCR beta chain appears in the sequencing data of a study of identical twins. Study-wide points: When twins shared out-of-frame alpha sequences, those sequences had excess low generation probability.

TCRdb reprocessed the 5' RACE reads with MiXCR, giving one entry per CDR3 protein. The table records 200,000 to 300,000 distinct CDR3 sequences, about an eighth of them present only once. As for this clonotype: Its target is unknown.

Healthy Caucasians made up all donors. The V gene's germline CDR1 is SGHAT and CDR2 FQNNGV. This CDR3 is built from 16 residues. V gave up 5 bases and J gave up 1 base, with 17 bases separating them. Separately, the same data were catalogued under a study of yellow fever vaccine responses in identical twins.

The sequenced sample was memory (CD45RO+) T cells sorted from blood. The receptor's source is a woman between 18 and 30 years old in good health. The chain uses TRBV11-2 and TRBJ1-1, with D possibly TRBD1 on 5 matching bases. The CDR3 DNA reads as TGTGCCAGCAGCCCTGGAGGGGTACGAGGGAACACTGAAGCTTTCTTT. Translation gives CASSPGGVRGNTEAFF. Combining the CDR3 with reference TRBV11-2 and TRBJ1-1 gives the whole variable domain EAGVAQSPRYKIIEKRQSVAFWCNPISGHATLYWYQQILGQGPKLLIQFQNNGVVDDSQLPKDRFSAERLKGVDSTLKIQPAKLEDSAVYLCASSPGGVRGNTEAFFGQGTRLTVV.